This T cell receptor beta chain was captured by sequencing in a study of shared clonotypes between healthy human individuals. Trimming shortened V by 4 bases and J by 4 bases, and 16 bases separated the two germline ends. Germline V gene lookup returns CDR1 MGHRA and CDR2 YSYEKL. The CDR3 is made up of 15 amino acids. Data came from immunoSEQ multiplex PCR; TCRdb stores just in-frame clones and leaves some out. The table shows under 2,500,000 clones, with under 97% occurring only once. J is TRBJ1-2 and V is TRBV4-1; possibly TRBD1 for D (6 bases). The sample was naive CD4+ T cells sorted from blood. The subset denotes: CD45RA+ positively selected. The TCR was taken from a man in his late teens or twenties in good health. The CDR3 sequence is CASSPFTDSFYGYTF. The CDR3 DNA reads TGCGCCAGCAGCCCCTTTACGGACAGCTTCTATGGCTACACCTTC.